These 26 T cell receptor beta chains were sequenced from one sample in a study of blood T cell repertoires in COVID-19. The method was immunoSEQ multiplex PCR; TCRdb's version includes in-frame clones alone and lacks a portion of them. This sample has around 160,000 clones; around 81% occur once, and the top ten carry nearly 3%. The sample was peripheral blood. These receptors all come from a middle-aged woman with active or convalescent COVID-19.

The chain couples TRBV27 to TRBJ1-1; no reliable D call. CDR1 and CDR2 (germline): MNHEY, SMNVEV (reference sequence). Trimming pared 0 bases from V and 0 bases from J, leaving 8 bases between. This CDR3 region has 15 residues. DNA of the CDR3: TGTGCCAGCAGTTTATCGGGCAGATTGAACACTGAAGCTTTCTTT. It specifies CASSLSGRLNTEAFF.

CDR3 in amino acids: CASSSPTGYEQYF. The CDR3 DNA sequence: TGTGCCAGCAGCAGCCCTACGGGCTACGAGCAGTACTTC. V gene TRBV7-9 combines with J gene TRBJ2-7; D gene ambiguous. There are 13 residues in the CDR3. Per germline, CDR1 SEHNR and CDR2 FQNEAQ (reference sequence). With 5 bases removed from V and 3 bases from J, the gap between germline ends came to 11 bases.

In the case of this clone: Other DNA sequences in this sample translate to the same CDR3. This chain uses TRBV4-1 with TRBJ1-5; maybe TRBD1 (6 bases). The CDR3 consists of 14 residues. With 0 bases removed from V and 4 bases from J, the gap between germline ends came to 7 bases. Germline V gives CDR1 MGHRA, CDR2 YSYEKL. The CDR3: CASSQDRGNQPQHF. DNA of the CDR3: TGCGCCAGCAGCCAAGATAGGGGGAATCAGCCCCAGCATTTT.

The V call is TRBV30, the J call TRBJ1-3; D unclear. Trimming left V 0 bases short and J 0 bases short, with 6 bases between. Looked up from germline, CDR1 is GTSNPN and CDR2 is SVGIG (reference sequence). The CDR3 spans 14 residues. CDR3 region: CAWSVRSSGNTIYF. DNA of the CDR3: TGTGCCTGGAGTGTCCGGTCCTCTGGAAACACCATATATTTT.

This clone has a count of ten or more. The V gene is TRBV5-1, the J gene TRBJ2-2; D call uncertain. CDR3 size: 15 residues. Germline values: CDR1 SGHRS, CDR2 YFSETQ. The V end was cut by 0 bases, the J end by 8 bases, with 14 bases between. This CDR3 is CASSLGSSWAGELFF. The DNA for the CDR3 is TGCGCCAGCAGCTTGGGTTCGTCTTGGGCGGGGGAGCTGTTTTTT.

V gene TRBV2 combines with J gene TRBJ2-3, with D maybe TRBD1 (8 bases). Between the trimmed V and J ends, which lost 7 bases and 7 bases, there was a span of 30 bases. Germline assignment: CDR1 SNHLY and CDR2 FYNNEI. The CDR3 has 18 amino acids. The CDR3 loop is CASTTAVNRGGRMNTQYF. The CDR3 bases are TGTGCCAGCACAACCGCTGTGAACAGGGGGGGCCGGATGAATACGCAGTATTTT.

This rearrangement joins TRBV2 to TRBJ2-1, with 7 bases lining up with TRBD2. Germline V gene sequence: CDR1 SNHLY, CDR2 FYNNEI. The CDR3 has 15 residues. J lost 3 bases, V lost 2 bases, and 4 bases had no gene match. This CDR3 is CASSERASGYNEQFF. DNA for the CDR3: TGTGCCAGCAGTGAAAGGGCTAGCGGCTACAATGAGCAGTTCTTC.

The CDR3 reads CASSELAGDYNEQFF. CDR3 bases: TGTGCCAGCAGCGAACTAGCGGGGGACTACAATGAGCAGTTCTTC. This sequence joins TRBV3-1 (or the pseudogene TRBV3-2) and TRBJ2-1; the match to TRBD2 covers 11 bases. Germline CDR1 is LGHDT and CDR2 is YNNKEL (reference sequence). Germline trimming cut 5 bases from V and 3 bases from J; bases unmatched to any gene: 3. This CDR3 region has 15 residues.

The gene calls are TRBV15 and TRBJ1-3, with a tentative D call TRBD1 (5 bases). CDR1 and CDR2 from the germline V gene are LNHNV and YYDKDF (reference sequence). The ends were cut back, 0 bases at V and 0 bases at J, with 9 bases in the middle. This CDR3 has 16 amino acids. The CDR3 DNA follows: TGTGCCACCAGCAGAGATTTAGGGGTCTCTGGAAACACCATATATTTT. The encoded protein is CATSRDLGVSGNTIYF. The full variable domain, its missing parts supplied by reference TRBV15 and TRBJ1-3, is DAMVIQNPRYQVTQFGKPVTLSCSQTLNHNVMYWYQQKSSQAPKLLFHYYDKDFNNEADTPDNFQSRRPNTSFCFLDIRSPGLGDTAMYLCATSRDLGVSGNTIYFGEGSWLTVV.

This chain joins TRBV28 and TRBJ1-2; possibly TRBD1 for D (5 bases). Germline CDR1 reads MDHEN; CDR2 reads SYDVKM. V was shortened by 4 bases and J by 8 bases, with 8 bases between the two germline ends. The CDR3 consists of 11 residues. CDR3 coding DNA: TGTGCCAGCAGTTCAGGGTTAGGCTACACCTTC. Encoded protein: CASSSGLGYTF.

This clone was recorded once. This sequence joins TRBV4-3 and TRBJ2-3, with 9 bases matching TRBD2. Germline trimming cut 5 bases from V and 9 bases from J; bases unmatched to any gene: 12. The CDR3 runs to 15 residues. Germline values: CDR1 LGHNA, CDR2 YSLEER. CDR3 residues: CASSVRRLAEDTQYF. Here the CDR3 DNA reads TGCGCCAGCAGCGTGAGGAGACTAGCGGAGGACACGCAGTATTTT.

The rearrangement links TRBV6-5 to TRBJ2-1, with TRBD1 identical over 7 bases. Germline values: CDR1 MNHEY, CDR2 SVGAGI. Trimming removed 5 bases from V and 9 bases from J; junction bases left unmatched: 10. This CDR3 spans 14 amino acids. CDR3: CASSIDRAQGEQFF. CDR3 nucleotide sequence: TGTGCCAGCAGTATCGACAGGGCCCAGGGTGAGCAGTTCTTC.

This clone was recorded once. V usage is TRBV27 and J usage is TRBJ2-6, with D tentatively TRBD1 (7 bases). Trimming shortened V by 1 base and J by 2 bases, and 12 bases separated the two germline ends. CDR1 and CDR2 (germline): MNHEY, SMNVEV (reference sequence). The CDR3 is 17 residues long. The CDR3 sequence is CASSLWAGGTGANVLTF. The DNA for the CDR3 is TGTGCCAGCAGTTTATGGGCAGGGGGGACTGGGGCCAACGTCCTGACTTTC.

The CDR3 region has the DNA TGCGCCAGTAGCCCCACTCACAGGGGTGATGAAAAACTGTTTTTT. This encodes CASSPTHRGDEKLFF. V gene TRBV10-1 combines with J gene TRBJ1-4, with 7 bases aligning to TRBD1. Germline V gene lookup returns CDR1 WNHNN and CDR2 SYGVQD (reference sequence). The length of the CDR3 is 15 residues. After removal of 9 bases from V and 6 bases from J, the junction contained 13 bases not matched to a gene.

The chain combines TRBV6-2 or TRBV6-3 with TRBJ1-1, with a weak D call TRBD1 (6 bases). Germline V gives CDR1 MNHEY, CDR2 SVGEGT. The CDR3 consists of 15 residues. Trimming removed 5 bases at V and 1 base at J, with 14 bases between. CDR3 DNA sequence: TGTGCCAGCAGTCCGCGGGGGACACCGAACACTGAAGCTTTCTTT. This translates into CASSPRGTPNTEAFF.

The chain recombines TRBV28 with TRBJ1-2; D unclear. The CDR3 sequence is 13 residues long. V lost 4 bases and J 8 bases, leaving 14 bases between the germline ends. CDR1 is MDHEN, CDR2 SYDVKM, per germline. The chain's CDR3 is CASSYSTGSGYTF. The CDR3 region has the DNA TGTGCCAGCAGTTATTCCACGGGGTCCGGCTACACCTTC.

This sequence joins TRBV19 and TRBJ2-7; 7 bases map to TRBD1. The CDR3 sequence is 14 residues long. The trim removed 5 bases at V and 5 bases at J, leaving 9 bases unmatched. Germline CDR1 LNHDA, CDR2 SQIVND (reference sequence). CDR3 bases: TGTGCCAGTAGTCCCCGACAGGGCCAGAACGAGCAGTACTTC. This encodes CASSPRQGQNEQYF.

The rearrangement uses TRBV28 and TRBJ2-5, with a tentative D call TRBD1 (7 bases). Germline-derived CDR1 and CDR2 are MDHEN and SYDVKM. There are 16 residues in the CDR3. V lost 6 bases to trimming and J lost 1 base, with 18 bases between them. The CDR3 nucleotides are TGTGCCAGCAGGACCCGGGCAGGGGGGTTCCAAGAGACCCAGTACTTC. It yields the protein CASRTRAGGFQETQYF.

V and J are TRBV12-3 or TRBV12-4 and TRBJ2-3, with 7 bases fitting TRBD2. The V segment lost 11 bases and the J segment 1 base; nucleotides outside the gene matches: 6. The CDR3 length is 13 residues. CDR3 DNA: TGTGCCGGTTCAGCGGGGCGCACAGATACGCAGTATTTT. Translation gives CAGSAGRTDTQYF.

The chain recombines TRBV5-1 with TRBJ1-2; no firm D call. Germline V lookup: CDR1 SGHRS, CDR2 YFSETQ. This CDR3 has 12 residues. Trimming pared 0 bases from V and 5 bases from J, leaving 5 bases between. The DNA for the CDR3 is TGCGCCAGCAGCTTGGAATCTTATGGCTACACCTTC. Protein product: CASSLESYGYTF.

This clone has more than one count but fewer than ten. This chain links TRBV10-3 with TRBJ1-5; D unclear. This CDR3 contains 13 residues. The ends were cut back, 2 bases at V and 8 bases at J, with 10 bases in the middle. Germline CDR1 and CDR2: ENHRY and SYGVKD. CDR3 coding DNA: TGTGCCATCAGTGAGGGCCCCCGGGAGCCCCAGCATTTT. Residues: CAISEGPREPQHF.

The chain combines TRBV3-1 (or the pseudogene TRBV3-2) with TRBJ1-5, with D possibly matching TRBD1 (5 bases). This CDR3 has 19 amino acids. The V gene's germline CDR1 is LGHDT and CDR2 YNNKEL (reference sequence). V shed 0 bases and J shed 5 bases, with 23 bases lying between them. The CDR3 bases are TGTGCCAGCAGCCAAGAGAAGGCCTTGGGGGGGGGAATTTATCAGCCCCAGCATTTT. Translating it yields CASSQEKALGGGIYQPQHF.

The chain is built from TRBV27 and TRBJ2-7; 7 nucleotides agree with TRBD2. V trimming: 5 bases; J trimming: 2 bases; junction bases outside the gene matches: 15. The V gene's germline CDR1 is MNHEY and CDR2 SMNVEV (reference sequence). This CDR3 contains 17 residues. CDR3 nucleotides: TGTGCCAGCAGTCCATCGAGGGGAGGGCCGGTCACCTACGAGCAGTACTTC. Translating it yields CASSPSRGGPVTYEQYF.

J is TRBJ1-1 and V is TRBV29-1, with no clear D. The CDR3 sequence is 14 residues long. From germline, CDR1 is SQVTM and CDR2 ANQGSEA. V lost 6 bases and J 0 bases, leaving 14 bases between the germline ends. CDR3 DNA sequence: TGCAGCGTGAGGCGTGGAGAGATGAACACTGAAGCTTTCTTT. Translated: CSVRRGEMNTEAFF.

This clone was counted a few times. This chain joins TRBV6-5 and TRBJ1-1, with D perhaps matching TRBD1 (6 bases). The germline gives CDR1 MNHEY, CDR2 SVGAGI. The CDR3 totals 15 residues. Trimming pared 5 bases from V and 4 bases from J, leaving 17 bases between. CDR3 loop: CASSLRGGASTEAFF. CDR3 DNA sequence: TGTGCCAGCAGTCTGCGGGGGGGCGCGAGCACTGAAGCTTTCTTT.

This chain links TRBV10-3 with TRBJ1-5; D not certain. Germline values: CDR1 ENHRY, CDR2 SYGVKD. The CDR3 totals 14 residues. V was pared by 4 bases and J by 4 bases, with 11 bases between. The CDR3 here is CAISVGTGNQPQHF. The CDR3 region has the DNA TGTGCCATCAGTGTTGGTACGGGAAATCAGCCCCAGCATTTT.